Presented here are 21 T cell receptor beta chains from one specimen sequenced in a study of blood T cells in healthy people across ages. A sample-barcoded 5' primer and a J-beta primer mix were used in a second PCR of about 7 to 12 cycles. A single record per CDR3 protein comes from TCRdb applying MiXCR to the 5' RACE reads. The sample has roughly 2 million distinct CDR3 sequences; about 50% are singletons. Sequencing input: blood. The source of these receptors is a woman between 35 and 50 years old in good health.

The chain has TRBV7-9 and TRBJ2-6; possibly TRBD1 for D (6 bases). This CDR3 contains 17 residues. The germline gives CDR1 SEHNR, CDR2 FQNEAQ (reference sequence). V was trimmed by 5 bases and J by 0 bases, leaving 14 bases between them. CDR3: CASSPGQPPSGANVLTF. Written as DNA, the CDR3 is TGTGCCAGCAGCCCTGGACAGCCACCCTCTGGGGCCAACGTCCTGACTTTC. Based on the CDR3 plus reference TRBV7-9 and TRBJ2-6, the full variable domain is DTGVSQNPRHKITKRGQNVTFRCDPISEHNRLYWYRQTLGQGPEFLTYFQNEAQLEKSRLLSDRFSAERPKGSFSTLEIQRTEQGDSAMYLCASSPGQPPSGANVLTFGAGSRLTVL.

The chain couples TRBV29-1 to TRBJ1-2, with unresolved D. Germline CDR1 SQVTM, CDR2 ANQGSEA. The CDR3 extends over 13 amino acids. V was shortened by 3 bases and J by 6 bases, with 14 bases between the two germline ends. CDR3 nucleotide sequence: TGCAGCGTTGACGTCGGCGGGCTTCATGGCTACACCTTC. Amino acid sequence: CSVDVGGLHGYTF. The complete variable domain, with remaining parts taken from reference TRBV29-1 and TRBJ1-2, reads SAVISQKPSRDICQRGTSLTIQCQVDSQVTMMFWYRQQPGQSLTLIATANQGSEATYESGFVIDKFPISRPNLTFSTLTVSNMSPEDSSIYLCSVDVGGLHGYTFGSGTRLTVV.

This clonotype was detected only a few times. The rearrangement uses TRBV7-8 and TRBJ2-5; 11 bases map to TRBD1. The CDR3 has 16 amino acids. Germline CDR1 and CDR2: SGHVS and FQNEAQ. The trim removed 5 bases at V and 5 bases at J, leaving 10 bases unmatched. Here the CDR3 DNA reads TGTGCCAGCAGCGTCCGGGACAGGGGGAGAAGGGAGACCCAGTACTTC. Translated: CASSVRDRGRRETQYF.

The J gene is TRBJ2-7, the V gene TRBV15; 8 bases align to TRBD2. The CDR3 has 14 amino acids. The junction had 5 bases not matched to a gene; V was cut back by 3 bases and J by 4 bases. Germline values: CDR1 LNHNV, CDR2 YYDKDF (reference sequence). This CDR3 reads CATSSAGGPYEQYF. In nucleotides, the CDR3 is TGTGCCACCAGCAGCGCGGGGGGACCATACGAGCAGTACTTC.

In its sample, this clonotype was seen many times. The chain links TRBV7-9 to TRBJ2-3; possible D gene TRBD1, 6 bases. Trimming took off 5 bases at V and 4 bases at J, with 16 bases between the two ends. The CDR3 is made up of 15 amino acids. Germline CDR1 reads SEHNR; CDR2 reads FQNEAQ (reference sequence). CDR3 nucleotides: TGTGCCAGCAGCCCCGGGACACTGGACCCAGATACGCAGTATTTT. Translation gives CASSPGTLDPDTQYF.

This chain connects TRBV6-6 to TRBJ2-4; maybe TRBD2 (6 bases). V lost 2 bases and J lost 5, with 16 bases in between. This CDR3 spans 16 amino acids. Germline V gives CDR1 MNHNY, CDR2 SVGAGI (reference sequence). The CDR3 nucleotides are TGTGCCAGCAGTTACCCTTCGGACTATATAGAAAACATTCAGTACTTC. Translation: CASSYPSDYIENIQYF.

CDR3 DNA: TGTGCCAGCAGTTACTCGGGTTGGCAGGGCAATACCTACGAGCAGTACTTC. Translating gives CASSYSGWQGNTYEQYF. This sequence joins TRBV6-5 and TRBJ2-4, with D possibly TRBD1 on 5 matching bases. The J call may not be correct, given that the DNA end is closer to TRBJ2-7. This CDR3 region has 17 residues. Germline assignment: CDR1 MNHEY and CDR2 SVGAGI.

This clonotype was detected a few times. This chain joins TRBV6-6 and TRBJ1-2, with D possibly TRBD1 on 5 matching bases. Germline CDR1 reads MNHNY; CDR2 reads SVGAGI (reference sequence). The length of the CDR3 is 13 residues. Trimming stripped 2 bases from V and 8 bases from J, with 12 bases between. CDR3 protein: CASSYRDFVGYTF. The CDR3 DNA reads as TGTGCCAGCAGTTACAGGGACTTTGTGGGCTACACCTTC.

The chain recombines TRBV15 with TRBJ2-5, with D perhaps matching TRBD2 (6 bases). Germline CDR1 and CDR2: LNHNV and YYDKDF (reference sequence). The CDR3 runs 14 residues. Trimming shortened V by 1 base and J by 4 bases, and 10 bases separated the two germline ends. CDR3 residues: CATSRALAGETQYF. The CDR3 bases are TGTGCCACCAGCAGAGCACTAGCTGGAGAGACCCAGTACTTC.

As concerns this clonotype: Just one base apart from a much larger clone, this may be a read error. The chain joins TRBV13 to TRBJ1-2; D unresolved. This CDR3 is built from 13 residues. Germline V lookup: CDR1 PRHDT, CDR2 FYEKMQ (reference sequence). Trimming shortened V by 1 base and J by 1 base, and 4 bases separated the two germline ends. The DNA of the CDR3 is TGTGCCAGCAGCTTAGAGGATAACTATGGCTACACCTTC. The encoded protein is CASSLEDNYGYTF.

This clonotype was detected only a few times. This chain links TRBV7-2 with TRBJ2-3, with TRBD2 identical over 9 bases. The trim removed 5 bases at V and 4 bases at J, leaving 10 bases unmatched. CDR1 is SGHTA and CDR2 is FQGNSA in the germline V gene. CDR3 length: 16 amino acids. In DNA form, the CDR3 reads TGTGCCAGCAGCCAAATAGCGGGGGTAGGGCCAGATACGCAGTATTTT. As protein: CASSQIAGVGPDTQYF.

The V gene is TRBV4-3, the J gene TRBJ2-3; maybe TRBD2 (7 bases). The germline V gene has CDR1 LGHNA and CDR2 YSLEER. The CDR3 totals 17 residues. Trimming pared 2 bases from V and 3 bases from J, leaving 18 bases between. CDR3 sequence: CASSQHEGGGGTDTQYF. The CDR3 DNA follows: TGCGCCAGCAGCCAACATGAGGGCGGGGGCGGGACAGATACGCAGTATTTT.

This chain connects TRBV2 to TRBJ2-5; TRBD1 aligns across 8 bases. After removal of 3 bases from V and 4 bases from J, the junction contained 4 bases not matched to a gene. CDR3 length: 14 residues. In germline, CDR1 is SNHLY, CDR2 FYNNEI. This CDR3 is CASSDGQGAETQYF. In DNA form, the CDR3 reads TGTGCCAGCAGTGATGGGCAGGGGGCAGAGACCCAGTACTTC.

The rearrangement links TRBV12-3 or TRBV12-4 to TRBJ2-3; D remains ambiguous. The CDR3 is made up of 16 amino acids. V was cut by 7 bases and J by 0 bases, with 17 bases left in between. The chain's CDR3 is CASTVLRQASTDTQYF. The CDR3 DNA is TGTGCCAGCACCGTCTTAAGGCAGGCTAGCACAGATACGCAGTATTTT.

J is TRBJ1-4 and V is TRBV28; tentative D call: TRBD1 (6 bases). Germline V lookup: CDR1 MDHEN, CDR2 SYDVKM. There are 14 residues in the CDR3. Trimming shortened V by 6 bases and J by 2 bases, and 10 bases separated the two germline ends. The DNA for the CDR3 is TGTGCCAGCAGGACTCAGGGGACTAATGAAAAACTGTTTTTT. Encoded protein: CASRTQGTNEKLFF.

The chain carries TRBV7-2 and TRBJ2-3, with D perhaps matching TRBD1 or TRBD2 (5 bases each). This CDR3 contains 15 residues. The germline V and J ends were trimmed by 1 base and 0 bases, with 8 bases remaining between them. CDR1 SGHTA and CDR2 FQGNSA come from the germline V gene. The CDR3 sequence is CASSLVGDSTDTQYF. As DNA, the CDR3 is TGTGCCAGCAGCTTAGTTGGGGACAGCACAGATACGCAGTATTTT.

CDR3 region: CASSPMTGGVETQYF. In nucleotides, the CDR3 is TGTGCCAGCTCACCAATGACAGGGGGCGTTGAGACCCAGTACTTC. The V call is TRBV18, the J call TRBJ2-4; 10 nucleotides agree with TRBD1. The better agreement between TRBJ2-5 and the DNA end casts doubt on the J call. The germline V gene encodes CDR1 KGHSH and CDR2 LQKENI. The CDR3 consists of 15 residues.

The chain combines TRBV15 with TRBJ2-4; D is uncertain. The J call may be faulty, since TRBJ2-7 better matches the DNA end. This CDR3 region has 15 residues. CDR1 and CDR2 from the germline V gene are LNHNV and YYDKDF (reference sequence). CDR3 coding DNA: TGTGCCACCAGCAGAGATGGTGGCAGGAAGTACGAGCAGTACTTC. Translation gives CATSRDGGRKYEQYF.

This chain connects TRBV5-6 to TRBJ2-7; TRBD2 agrees at 7 bases. Germline V gene lookup returns CDR1 SGHDT and CDR2 YYEEEE. The V gene end was trimmed by 4 bases and the J gene end by 6 bases; junction bases not matched to a gene: 7. This CDR3 is built from 13 residues. The CDR3 DNA sequence: TGTGCCAGCAGCGGACGACTAGCCCGCGAGCAGTACTTC. Protein: CASSGRLAREQYF. The full variable domain, completed using reference TRBV5-6 and TRBJ2-7, is DAGVTQSPTHLIKTRGQQVTLRCSPKSGHDTVSWYQQALGQGPQFIFQYYEEEERQRGNFPDRFSGHQFPNYSSELNVNALLLGDSALYLCASSGRLAREQYFGPGTRLTVT.

In this sample, this clonotype turned up a few times. The rearrangement links TRBV5-5 to TRBJ2-5; TRBD1 might be the D (5 bases). CDR1 SGHKS and CDR2 YYEKEE come from the germline V gene (reference sequence). V lost 4 bases, J lost 1 base, and 14 bases lay in between. CDR3 length: 15 amino acids. The CDR3 spells CASSPETGFQETQYF. The CDR3 DNA follows: TGTGCCAGCAGCCCCGAAACAGGCTTCCAAGAGACCCAGTACTTC.

The chain combines TRBV20-1 with TRBJ2-7, with no clear D. CDR3 size: 12 residues. Germline CDR1 is DFQATT and CDR2 is SNEGSKA (reference sequence). V dropped 3 bases and J dropped 0 bases, with 6 bases sitting between them. CDR3 loop: CSASTPSYEQYF. CDR3 DNA: TGCAGTGCTAGTACTCCCTCCTACGAGCAGTACTTC.